The 24 T cell receptor beta chains given below trace back to one sample, sequenced in a study of metastatic and nonmetastatic thyroid tumors (TCRdb year 2020). The library relied on PCR. Sequenced on an Illumina HiSeq 4000. In-frame beta chains were kept once TCRdb had trimmed the public reads at Q25 with fastp and called clones with MiXCR. The sample yields approximately 21,000 clones; 20% were counted once. Of the sample, 28% is held by the ten largest clones. No patient had received any treatment before thyroid surgery. Specimen: blood. All receptors derive from a female donor with papillary thyroid cancer or a benign thyroid nodule (not recorded which). Some clones in this sample may be carry-over from other donors' samples.

Worth noting for this clone: A much bigger clone sits one base away, suggesting this may be a read error. This chain links TRBV5-1 with TRBJ2-5, with TRBD2 identical over 7 bases. Germline lookup yields CDR1 SGHRS and CDR2 YFSETQ. V trimming: 5 bases; J trimming: 0 bases; junction bases outside the gene matches: 4. The CDR3 has 14 amino acids. CDR3 in amino acids: CASSQTSYQETQYF. The CDR3 DNA sequence: TGCGCCAGCAGTCAGACTAGCTACCAAGAGACCCAGTACTTC.

There are a few counts of this clone. V usage is TRBV28 and J usage is TRBJ2-7, with no clear D. The CDR3 spans 14 residues. CDR1 MDHEN and CDR2 SYDVKM come from the germline V gene. V dropped 2 bases and J dropped 6 bases, with 14 bases sitting between them. The CDR3 coding sequence is TGTGCCAGCAGTTTAGGACGGGTAGGGTTCGAGCAGTACTTC. This sequence encodes CASSLGRVGFEQYF.

About this clone itself: A read error may account for a junction end that differs from germline. The chain uses TRBV5-1 and TRBJ1-5; D might be TRBD1 (6 bases). Germline CDR1 SGHRS, CDR2 YFSETQ. This CDR3 is built from 14 residues. CDR3 DNA sequence: TGCGCCAGTAGCCCTGGACAGCCCAATCAGTCCCAGCATTTT. Translating it yields CASSPGQPNQSQHF.

In its sample, this clone was seen a few times. The chain uses TRBV2 and TRBJ1-1, with D tentatively TRBD1 (5 bases). The CDR3 sequence is 12 residues long. Looked up from germline, CDR1 is SNHLY and CDR2 is FYNNEI. V lost 9 bases, J lost 6 bases, and 14 bases lay in between. The CDR3 bases are TGTGCCAGGGGGCGGGCGGGGGCTGAAGCTTTCTTT. This translates into CARGRAGAEAFF.

CDR3 DNA: TGTGCCAGCAGTTCCGGGACAGGGGGGGAGACCCAGTACTTC. Protein product: CASSSGTGGETQYF. This chain joins TRBV2 and TRBJ2-5; 11 bases are a match to TRBD1. There are 14 residues in the CDR3. Losses at the gene ends were 5 bases for V and 5 bases for J; bases not matched to a gene: 4. CDR1 SNHLY and CDR2 FYNNEI come from the germline V gene.

V and J are TRBV7-2 and TRBJ2-2; D is perhaps TRBD1 or TRBD2 (5 bases each). The ends were cut back, 0 bases at V and 3 bases at J, with 11 bases in the middle. Germline-derived CDR1 and CDR2 are SGHTA and FQGNSA. CDR3 size: 16 residues. DNA for the CDR3: TGTGCCAGCAGCTTAGCTGTGGGACGGGACACCGGGGAGCTGTTTTTT. It yields the protein CASSLAVGRDTGELFF.

This clone was found many times. V gene TRBV6-4 combines with J gene TRBJ2-2; 9 nucleotides line up with TRBD1. With 2 bases clipped from V and 3 bases from J, the junction kept 4 bases outside the gene matches. CDR3 length: 16 residues. In germline, CDR1 is MRHNA, CDR2 SNTAGT. CDR3 protein: CASSDAWTGDTGELFF. DNA for the CDR3: TGTGCCAGCAGTGACGCATGGACAGGGGACACCGGGGAGCTGTTTTTT.

With respect to this clone: This sequence may be a read error, since a much larger clone differs from it by one base. The V call is TRBV29-1, the J call TRBJ2-1; no clear D gene. V was pared by 3 bases and J by 6 bases, with 9 bases between. The CDR3 consists of 12 residues. Germline loops: CDR1 SQVTM, CDR2 ANQGSEA. The CDR3: CSVDGRCNEQFF. The DNA of the CDR3 is TGCAGCGTTGACGGTCGGTGCAATGAGCAGTTCTTC.

The chain employs TRBV11-2 and TRBJ2-1; TRBD2 aligns across 7 bases. This CDR3 has 15 amino acids. Looked up from germline, CDR1 is SGHAT and CDR2 is FQNNGV. Trimming took 4 bases from V and 8 from J; bases not matched to a gene: 11. The CDR3 protein is CASSSGLSVVYEQFF. CDR3 DNA sequence: TGTGCCAGCAGCTCGGGACTATCGGTAGTTTATGAGCAGTTCTTC.

This clone was detected many times. The chain is built from TRBV27 and TRBJ2-1, with D perhaps matching TRBD2 (5 bases). Trimming removed 2 bases at V and 4 bases at J, with 6 bases between. Germline CDR1 and CDR2: MNHEY and SMNVEV (reference sequence). This CDR3 is built from 13 residues. The CDR3, as DNA: TGTGCCAGCAGTTTAGGAGGATACAATGAGCAGTTCTTC. Residues: CASSLGGYNEQFF.

This clone turned up a few times. This rearrangement joins TRBV28 to TRBJ2-7; TRBD1 matches 7 bases. This CDR3 spans 13 amino acids. The ends lost 7 bases at V and 2 bases at J; junction bases unmatched: 5. Germline assignment: CDR1 MDHEN and CDR2 SYDVKM. Here the CDR3 reads CASISTGPYEQYF. DNA for the CDR3: TGTGCCAGCATCTCGACAGGGCCCTACGAGCAGTACTTC.

The rearrangement uses TRBV6-2 or TRBV6-3 and TRBJ2-1, with TRBD2 matching over 12 bases. CDR1 is MNHEY and CDR2 is SVGEGT in the germline V gene. With 0 bases clipped from V and 8 bases from J, the junction kept 8 bases outside the gene matches. There are 17 residues in the CDR3. The CDR3: CASSYSVWGLAGHEQFF. In nucleotides, the CDR3 is TGTGCCAGCAGTTACTCGGTCTGGGGACTAGCGGGCCATGAGCAGTTCTTC.

This clone was picked up many times. The V gene is TRBV20-1, the J gene TRBJ2-5, with 12 positions matching TRBD2. There are 18 residues in the CDR3. Germline-derived CDR1 and CDR2 are DFQATT and SNEGSKA (reference sequence). The J segment lost 4 bases and the V segment lost 2 bases, leaving 14 bases of the junction unmatched. As DNA, the CDR3 is TGCAGTGCTAGATCCCCGGGACTAGCGGGTCCCGGAGTAGAGACCCAGTACTTC. It is translated as CSARSPGLAGPGVETQYF.

This clone is categorized as medium-sized. The chain couples TRBV12-3 or TRBV12-4 to TRBJ2-3; D is uncertain. V lost 7 bases and J 0 bases, leaving 11 bases between the germline ends. This CDR3 has 14 residues. The CDR3 reads CASIGISSTDTQYF. DNA for the CDR3: TGTGCCAGCATAGGGATATCGAGCACAGATACGCAGTATTTT.

Many counts were recorded for this clone. V usage is TRBV28 and J usage is TRBJ2-5; 7 nucleotides match TRBD1. The CDR3 consists of 15 residues. The germline V gene encodes CDR1 MDHEN and CDR2 SYDVKM. J lost 0 bases, V lost 6 bases, and 7 bases had no gene match. CDR3 in DNA: TGTGCCAGCAGAAACAGGGGACAGTACCAAGAGACCCAGTACTTC. The encoded protein is CASRNRGQYQETQYF. Variable domain in full (rest from reference TRBV28 and TRBJ2-5): DVKVTQSSRYLVKRTGEKVFLECVQDMDHENMFWYRQDPGLGLRLIYFSYDVKMKEKGDIPEGYSVSREKKERFSLILESASTNQTSMYLCASRNRGQYQETQYFGPGTRLLVL.

There are many counts of this clone. The chain couples TRBV5-1 to TRBJ2-7; 7 bases agree with TRBD2. Germline V gene lookup returns CDR1 SGHRS and CDR2 YFSETQ. V shed 7 bases and J 4 bases; nucleotides not matched to a gene: 5. The CDR3 extends over 12 amino acids. CDR3 amino acids: CASGGDGYEQYF. The CDR3 bases are TGCGCCAGCGGGGGGGATGGATACGAGCAGTACTTC.

This clone was seen at least ten times. The chain carries TRBV7-3 and TRBJ1-6; no clear D. Trimming took 0 bases from V and 5 from J, leaving 5 bases between them. Germline V CDR1 and CDR2: SGHTA, FQGTGA. There are 14 residues in the CDR3. The CDR3 sequence: CASSLTGNNSPLHF. The CDR3 DNA sequence: TGTGCCAGCAGCTTAACGGGCAATAATTCACCCCTCCACTTT.

The CDR3 sequence: CASSLKSGTVKAEAFF. The CDR3 coding sequence is TGTGCCAGCAGCTTAAAATCCGGGACCGTCAAGGCTGAAGCTTTCTTT. The chain is built from TRBV11-2 and TRBJ1-1; maybe TRBD1 (5 bases). The germline gives CDR1 SGHAT, CDR2 FQNNGV. This CDR3 comprises 16 residues. V was shortened by 2 bases and J by 6 bases, with 19 bases between the two germline ends.

The V call is TRBV11-1, the J call TRBJ2-7; 7 bases are a match to TRBD2. Germline V gene sequence: CDR1 SGHAT, CDR2 FQDESV (reference sequence). V lost 7 bases and J lost 7; bases outside the gene matches: 19. This CDR3 contains 16 residues. The CDR3 DNA reads as TGTGCCAGCAAACGATCGGCGGGAGTGCCTCCGGGGGAGCAGTACTTC. It specifies CASKRSAGVPPGEQYF. Full variable domain (outside the CDR3, taken from reference TRBV11-1 and TRBJ2-7): EAEVAQSPRYKITEKSQAVAFWCDPISGHATLYWYRQILGQGPELLVQFQDESVVDDSQLPKDRFSAERLKGVDSTLKIQPAELGDSAMYLCASKRSAGVPPGEQYFGPGTRLTVT.

By sample fraction, this clone is medium-sized. This chain links TRBV18 with TRBJ2-7, with 7 positions matching TRBD2. The CDR3 sequence is 14 residues long. Germline loops: CDR1 KGHSH, CDR2 LQKENI. With V trimmed by 3 bases and J by 2 bases, 4 bases remained unmatched. CDR3 DNA sequence: TGTGCCAGCTCACCGAATAGCGGGCCCTACGAGCAGTACTTC. Translating it yields CASSPNSGPYEQYF.

This clone has more than one count but fewer than ten. V usage is TRBV28 and J usage is TRBJ2-6; tentative D call: TRBD1 (6 bases). Germline V gene sequence: CDR1 MDHEN, CDR2 SYDVKM. Trimming pared 3 bases from V and 0 bases from J, leaving 15 bases between. This CDR3 has 18 residues. The CDR3 spells CASSFPVQGPSGANVLTF. CDR3 in DNA: TGTGCCAGCAGTTTTCCGGTACAGGGACCCTCTGGGGCCAACGTCCTGACTTTC.

The sample holds a few counts of this clone. The chain recombines TRBV29-1 with TRBJ2-1; 7 positions agree with TRBD2. The junction had 7 bases not matched to a gene; V was cut back by 6 bases and J by 8 bases. The germline CDR1 and CDR2 sequences are SQVTM and ANQGSEA. The CDR3 runs 12 residues. This CDR3 is CSVGLGGDEQFF. The CDR3 nucleotides read TGCAGCGTAGGACTAGGCGGCGATGAGCAGTTCTTC.

This clone has a count of ten or more. This chain uses TRBV9 with TRBJ2-2; D is undetermined. Trimming left V 0 bases short and J 3 bases short, with 6 bases between. The CDR3 sequence is 14 residues long. Germline V gives CDR1 SGDLS, CDR2 YYNGEE. The CDR3 region has the DNA TGTGCCAGCAGCGTAGAACTTCACACCGGGGAGCTGTTTTTT. Translating it yields CASSVELHTGELFF.

This clone has at least ten counts. The chain carries TRBV4-3 and TRBJ2-3; 10 nucleotides agree with TRBD2. V lost 0 bases and J lost 0; bases outside the gene matches: 6. This CDR3 contains 18 residues. Germline V gene sequence: CDR1 LGHNA, CDR2 YSLEER. The CDR3 sequence is CASSQDPTSGTSTDTQYF. DNA for the CDR3: TGCGCCAGCAGCCAAGACCCCACTAGCGGGACTAGCACAGATACGCAGTATTTT.